These 20 T cell receptor beta chains were sequenced from one sample in a study of blood T cells in healthy people across ages (dated by TCRdb to the mid-2010s). The method behind the library was 5' RACE. TCRdb records Illumina HiSeq 2500 as the sequencer. The second PCR ran for about 6 to 12 cycles and used a J-beta primer mix along with a sample-barcoded 5' primer. Using fastp at Q25 and MiXCR, TCRdb reprocessed the public reads and kept productive beta chains. Identical CDR3 proteins give one entry, which carries the most common genes and DNA. For this sample there are under 1 million distinct CDR3 sequences; 40% to 50% appear just once. Around 21% of the sample rests with the top ten. The material sequenced was blood. Receptors originate from a man aged 60 to 69 in good health.

The CDR3 loop reads CSAQRPGQGLSYEQYF. The CDR3 DNA is TGCAGTGCTCAGCGACCGGGACAGGGACTCTCCTACGAGCAGTACTTC. The rearrangement joins TRBV20-1 to TRBJ2-7, with 9 bases aligning to TRBD1. Looked up from germline, CDR1 is DFQATT and CDR2 is SNEGSKA (reference sequence). V shed 5 bases and J 0 bases; nucleotides not matched to a gene: 11. The CDR3 runs 16 residues.

The table lists this clonotype with a few counts. This rearrangement joins TRBV20-1 to TRBJ2-7; TRBD1 matches at 10 bases. This CDR3 region has 14 residues. The V gene's germline CDR1 is DFQATT and CDR2 SNEGSKA (reference sequence). V lost 0 bases and J lost 2; bases outside the gene matches: 1. As DNA, the CDR3 is TGCAGTGCTAGAGAGGACAGGGGGACCTACGAGCAGTACTTC. It translates to CSAREDRGTYEQYF.

This clonotype showed up many times. The chain uses TRBV4-3 and TRBJ1-2, with D possibly matching TRBD1 (6 bases). Germline CDR1 is LGHNA and CDR2 is YSLEER. The CDR3 spans 18 residues. Trimming shortened V by 5 bases and J by 7 bases, and 29 bases separated the two germline ends. DNA of the CDR3: TGCGCCAGCAGCTTACTGCGACAGGAGACGGGGGAGGTCGGTGGCTACACCTTC. Translation gives CASSLLRQETGEVGGYTF.

Concerning this clonotype: A much larger clone is a single base away; this may be a read error. V gene TRBV6-5 combines with J gene TRBJ1-1; D unclear. CDR1 and CDR2 (germline): MNHEY, SVGAGI. The CDR3 consists of 14 residues. The CDR3 nucleotides read TGTGCCAGCACTAGGACGAGGAAAAACACTGAAGTTTTCTTT. Amino acid sequence: CASTRTRKNTEVFF.

V usage is TRBV3-1 and J usage is TRBJ2-3; TRBD2 matches at 8 bases. The CDR3 spans 16 residues. From germline, CDR1 is LGHDT and CDR2 YNNKEL (reference sequence). Trimming took 2 bases from V and 2 from J; bases not matched to a gene: 6. The CDR3: CASSQTGTRNTDTQYF. Written as DNA, the CDR3 is TGTGCCAGCAGCCAAACCGGGACTAGGAACACAGATACGCAGTATTTT.

Notes on this clonotype: Relative to the germline gene, one junction end is altered; a read error may explain this. The rearrangement links TRBV4-3 to TRBJ2-7, with D tentatively TRBD2 (6 bases). CDR3 size: 14 residues. CDR1 and CDR2 from the germline V gene are LGHNA and YSLEER. The CDR3 DNA sequence: TGCGCCGGCAGCCAGGCCCGGGGGTCCTACGAGCAGTACTTC. This encodes CAGSQARGSYEQYF.

There are many counts of this clonotype. The chain combines TRBV20-1 with TRBJ2-1; possible D gene TRBD2, 6 bases. This CDR3 comprises 14 residues. V was shortened by 6 bases and J by 3 bases, with 15 bases between the two germline ends. The germline gives CDR1 DFQATT, CDR2 SNEGSKA (reference sequence). CDR3 protein: CSARARDHYNEQFF. The CDR3 DNA reads TGCAGTGCCAGGGCGCGGGACCACTACAATGAGCAGTTCTTC.

This clonotype has more than one count but fewer than ten. This chain connects TRBV6-2 or TRBV6-3 to TRBJ2-3; D call uncertain. The CDR3 consists of 12 residues. Trimming removed 2 bases at V and 5 bases at J, with 5 bases between. Germline CDR1 and CDR2: MNHEY and SVGEGT. The CDR3: CASSYGVDTQYF. The DNA of the CDR3 is TGTGCCAGCAGTTACGGAGTAGATACGCAGTATTTT.

CDR3 bases: TGTGCCAGCAGCCCCCCCCCCGGGACGCCCTATGGCTACACCTTC. This gives the protein CASSPPPGTPYGYTF. The chain joins TRBV28 to TRBJ1-2; TRBD1 is a possible D gene (5 bases). This CDR3 has 15 residues. Germline V gives CDR1 MDHEN, CDR2 SYDVKM. V was shortened by 6 bases and J by 4 bases, with 18 bases between the two germline ends.

The V call is TRBV6-1, the J call TRBJ1-6; D unresolved. V was pared by 4 bases and J by 9 bases, with 10 bases between. The CDR3 has 13 amino acids. Germline CDR1 MNHNS, CDR2 SASEGT. The CDR3 DNA sequence: TGTGCCAGCAGTGTCGACGGTCGTTCACCCCTCCACTTT. Translating it yields CASSVDGRSPLHF.

In this sample, this clonotype turned up a few times. Being one base from a much bigger clone, this may be a read error. The CDR3 DNA follows: TGTGCCAGCAGTTTGAAGGGGGCAGATACGCAGTATTTT. This encodes CASSLKGADTQYF. The V and J genes are TRBV12-3 or TRBV12-4 and TRBJ2-3; TRBD1 is a possible D gene (6 bases). CDR3 length: 13 residues. The V end was cut by 3 bases, the J end by 4 bases, with 8 bases between.

This clonotype showed up just a few times. The J gene is TRBJ1-5, the V gene TRBV5-1; D perhaps matches TRBD1 (5 bases). The V gene's germline CDR1 is SGHRS and CDR2 YFSETQ. V dropped 0 bases and J dropped 3 bases, with 7 bases sitting between them. CDR3 length: 14 residues. CDR3 sequence: CASSLGGVNQPQHF. In nucleotides, the CDR3 is TGCGCCAGCAGCTTGGGAGGGGTCAATCAGCCCCAGCATTTT.

This chain links TRBV6-5 with TRBJ2-7, with a tentative D call TRBD2 (6 bases). The J call may be mistaken, given a closer DNA end match to TRBJ2-4. The CDR3 is 14 residues long. Germline V CDR1 and CDR2: MNHEY, SVGAGI. The CDR3, as DNA: TGTGCCAGCAGTTCCCAGGCGGGGAGAGACATTCAGTACTTC. Residues: CASSSQAGRDIQYF.

This clonotype was detected ten times or more. The J gene is TRBJ1-2, the V gene TRBV30; D is undetermined. CDR3 length equals 13 residues. Germline loops: CDR1 GTSNPN, CDR2 SVGIG (reference sequence). V was trimmed by 5 bases and J by 1 base, leaving 11 bases between them. The CDR3 loop is CAWATQLNYGYTF. The CDR3 DNA follows: TGTGCCTGGGCAACACAGCTTAACTATGGCTACACCTTC.

The sample holds a few counts of this clonotype. The chain is built from TRBV12-3 or TRBV12-4 and TRBJ2-7, with D unresolved. V was trimmed by 3 bases and J by 6 bases, leaving 18 bases between them. This CDR3 comprises 15 residues. This CDR3 reads CASSFGLLGLGEQYF. CDR3 coding DNA: TGTGCCAGCAGTTTTGGTCTTTTGGGGTTAGGCGAGCAGTACTTC.

This chain connects TRBV6-2 or TRBV6-3 to TRBJ2-2, with 13 nucleotides matching TRBD2. Looked up from germline, CDR1 is MNHEY and CDR2 is SVGEGT. This CDR3 region has 19 residues. Trimming cost V 5 bases and J 1 base; bases outside gene matches: 10. CDR3 in amino acids: CASSKPRLAGGRNTGELFF. CDR3 DNA sequence: TGTGCCAGCAGTAAACCTCGACTAGCGGGGGGCCGGAACACCGGGGAGCTGTTTTTT.

This sequence joins TRBV5-1 and TRBJ1-1, with 8 positions matching TRBD1. Germline-derived CDR1 and CDR2 are SGHRS and YFSETQ. This CDR3 region has 16 residues. The junction had 12 bases not matched to a gene; V was cut back by 7 bases and J by 1 base. CDR3 bases: TGCGCCAGCGGATCCTCAGGGGACAGGAGGAACACTGAAGCTTTCTTT. Amino acids: CASGSSGDRRNTEAFF.

This clonotype was picked up a small number of times. The chain is built from TRBV27 and TRBJ1-2; D remains unclear. The CDR3 loop spans 15 amino acids. The germline CDR1 and CDR2 sequences are MNHEY and SMNVEV (reference sequence). V lost 0 bases to trimming and J lost 4 bases, with 12 bases between them. CDR3 in amino acids: CASSLSPSTVYGYTF. Written as DNA, the CDR3 is TGTGCCAGCAGTTTATCCCCCTCGACTGTCTATGGCTACACCTTC.

The rearrangement joins TRBV4-3 to TRBJ1-2; no firm D call. Germline V lookup: CDR1 LGHNA, CDR2 YSLEER. The V and J ends lost 3 bases and 5 bases respectively, with 10 bases between them. The CDR3 is 13 amino acids. The CDR3 nucleotides are TGCGCCAGCAGCCAGGTGGCTTGGTATGGCTACACCTTC. This codes for CASSQVAWYGYTF.

This clonotype was counted only a few times. The chain combines TRBV7-2 with TRBJ1-4, with a possible D match to TRBD1 (6 bases). This CDR3 region has 15 residues. Deletions cut 5 bases from V and 3 bases from J, with 13 bases between. In germline, CDR1 is SGHTA, CDR2 FQGNSA. The CDR3 is CASSPQGSANEKLFF. For the CDR3, the DNA is TGTGCCAGCAGCCCTCAGGGGTCGGCTAATGAAAAACTGTTTTTT.